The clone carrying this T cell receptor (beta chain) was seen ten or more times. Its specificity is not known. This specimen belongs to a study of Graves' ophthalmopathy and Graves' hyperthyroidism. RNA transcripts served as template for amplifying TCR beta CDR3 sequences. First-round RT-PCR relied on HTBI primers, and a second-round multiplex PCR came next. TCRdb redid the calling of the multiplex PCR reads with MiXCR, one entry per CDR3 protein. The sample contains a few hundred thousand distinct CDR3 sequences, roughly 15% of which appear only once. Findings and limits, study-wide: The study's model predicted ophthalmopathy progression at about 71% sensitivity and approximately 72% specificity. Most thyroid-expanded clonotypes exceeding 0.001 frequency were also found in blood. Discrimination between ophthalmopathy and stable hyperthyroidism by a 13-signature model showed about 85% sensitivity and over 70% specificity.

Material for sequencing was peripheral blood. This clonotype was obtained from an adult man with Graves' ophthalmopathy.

The CDR3 region is CASSSRADGYTF. CDR3 DNA: TGTGCCAGCAGCTCCCGGGCCGATGGCTACACCTTC. The V gene is TRBV7-2, the J gene TRBJ1-2; unclear D gene. Germline CDR1 is SGHTA and CDR2 is FQGNSA. The CDR3 has 12 amino acids. The germline V and J ends were trimmed by 4 bases and 6 bases, with 9 bases remaining between them.